The entry below gives a single TCR beta chain sequence along with its context. Its antigen is undetermined. The sample belongs to a study of cytomegalovirus exposure and HLA in healthy donors. 60 Vbeta and 13 Jbeta primers were used in PCR. Assay: immunoSEQ multiplex PCR; the TCRdb copy retains only in-frame clones and omits some. This sample carries 65,000 to 100,000 clones, 75% to 85% of them seen once, and the ten largest clones take around 15%. Study results and limitations: Immune exposure information available was restricted to CMV serostatus. Roughly uniform depth of sequencing across donors was assumed in presence/absence analyses.

CDR3 length: 16 amino acids. CDR1 and CDR2 (germline): MNHNS, SASEGT. V was clipped by 2 bases and J by 0 bases; unmatched bases: 6. The V gene is TRBV6-1, the J gene TRBJ1-2; 7 bases agree with TRBD1. Sequenced sample: PBMCs. The TCR was taken from a woman between 35 and 50 years old in good health and CMV-seropositive. CDR3 bases: TGTGCCAGCAGTGAAATGGGGCAGGGGGCTAACTATGGCTACACCTTC. Protein product: CASSEMGQGANYGYTF.